This T cell receptor beta chain was identified during a study of neurological immune-mediated disorders. Looking at the study overall: Of roughly 34 multiple sclerosis patients, approximately 31 were relapsing-remitting and 3 secondary progressive.

MiXCR, run by TCRdb on the 5' RACE reads, gives a single entry per CDR3 protein. The sample yields about 74,000 distinct CDR3 sequences, 5.2% seen once. The CDR3 runs 18 residues. V was pared by 0 bases and J by 4 bases, with 21 bases between. Germline CDR1 and CDR2: LGHNA and YSLEER. This clonotype has a count of ten or more. The TCR originated in a man aged 18-30 years with multiple sclerosis. This sequence joins TRBV4-3 and TRBJ2-5, with TRBD1 as a possible D gene (5 bases). Sequencing was performed on PBMCs. DNA for the CDR3: TGCGCCAGCAGCCAAGATGTAATTAGGGGCCCATTGGCAGAGACCCAGTACTTC. It codes for CASSQDVIRGPLAETQYF.